This T cell receptor beta chain was profiled in a study of response to subunit inactivated influenza vaccine. Study conclusions and caveats: Authors suggested each seasonal flu vaccination may recruit only limited numbers of new T cells.

For this clonotype: The target antigen is unknown.

TCRdb independently ran MiXCR on the RT-PCR reads; one entry per CDR3 protein. This sample has some 500,000 distinct CDR3 sequences, with about 25% found just once. The specimen was CD4+ T cells sorted from PBMCs, collected roughly 5 days after vaccination. The clonotype originates from a man in his fifties who received an inactivated influenza vaccine.

CDR3 DNA sequence: TGTGCCACCTCGATTCAATCATCAGGGGCCTACAATGAGCAGTTCTTC. This sequence encodes CATSIQSSGAYNEQFF. V and J are TRBV7-2 and TRBJ2-1; D is possibly TRBD1 (6 bases). CDR1 SGHTA and CDR2 FQGNSA come from the germline V gene. There are 16 residues in the CDR3. V was clipped by 10 bases and J by 2 bases, with 21 bases between them. Together with reference TRBV7-2 and TRBJ2-1, the CDR3 gives the full variable domain: GAGVSQSPSNKVTEKGKDVELRCDPISGHTALYWYRQSLGQGLEFLIYFQGNSAPDKSGLPSDRFSAERTGGSVSTLTIQRTQQEDSAVYLCATSIQSSGAYNEQFFGPGTRLTVL.